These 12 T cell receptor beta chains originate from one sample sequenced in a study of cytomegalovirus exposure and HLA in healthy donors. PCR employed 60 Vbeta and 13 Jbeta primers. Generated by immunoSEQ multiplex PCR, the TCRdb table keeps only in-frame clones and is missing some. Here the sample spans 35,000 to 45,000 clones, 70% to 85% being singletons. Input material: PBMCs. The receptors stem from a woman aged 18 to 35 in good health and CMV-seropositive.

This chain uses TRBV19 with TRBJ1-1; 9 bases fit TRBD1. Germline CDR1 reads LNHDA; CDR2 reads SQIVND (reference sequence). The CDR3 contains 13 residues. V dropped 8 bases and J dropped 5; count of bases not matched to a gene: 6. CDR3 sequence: CASAQGAPTEAFF. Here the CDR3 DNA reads TGTGCCAGTGCACAGGGGGCGCCTACTGAAGCTTTCTTT. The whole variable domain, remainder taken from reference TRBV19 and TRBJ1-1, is DGGITQSPKYLFRKEGQNVTLSCEQNLNHDAMYWYRQDPGQGLRLIYYSQIVNDFQKGDIAEGYSVSREKKESFPLTVTSAQKNPTAFYLCASAQGAPTEAFFGQGTRLTVV.

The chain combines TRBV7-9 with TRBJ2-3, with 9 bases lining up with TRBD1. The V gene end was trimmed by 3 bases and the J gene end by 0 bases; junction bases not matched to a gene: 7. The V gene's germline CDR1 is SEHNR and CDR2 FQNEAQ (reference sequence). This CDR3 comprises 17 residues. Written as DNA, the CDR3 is TGTGCCAGCAGCTTGGACAGGGGACATTATAGCACAGATACGCAGTATTTT. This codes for CASSLDRGHYSTDTQYF.

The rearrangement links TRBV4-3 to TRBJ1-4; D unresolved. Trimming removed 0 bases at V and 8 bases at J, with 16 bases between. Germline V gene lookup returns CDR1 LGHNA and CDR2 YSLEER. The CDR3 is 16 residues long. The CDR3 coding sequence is TGCGCCAGCAGCCAAGATGTGTCAGGCGAACCGGAAAAACTGTTTTTT. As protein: CASSQDVSGEPEKLFF.

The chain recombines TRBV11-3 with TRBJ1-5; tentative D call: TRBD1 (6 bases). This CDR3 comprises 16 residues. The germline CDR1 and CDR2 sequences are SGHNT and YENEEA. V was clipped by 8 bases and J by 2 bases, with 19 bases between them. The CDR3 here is CASRGGGGWRNQPQHF. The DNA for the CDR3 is TGTGCCAGCCGTGGGGGGGGCGGATGGCGCAATCAGCCCCAGCATTTT.

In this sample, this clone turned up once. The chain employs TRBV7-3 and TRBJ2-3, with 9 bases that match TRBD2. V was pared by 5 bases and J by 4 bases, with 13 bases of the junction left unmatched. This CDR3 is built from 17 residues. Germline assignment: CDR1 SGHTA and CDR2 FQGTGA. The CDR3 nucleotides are TGTGCCAGCAGCCCGCGGTTGGCGGGGGGGCCGGCAGATACGCAGTATTTT. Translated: CASSPRLAGGPADTQYF.

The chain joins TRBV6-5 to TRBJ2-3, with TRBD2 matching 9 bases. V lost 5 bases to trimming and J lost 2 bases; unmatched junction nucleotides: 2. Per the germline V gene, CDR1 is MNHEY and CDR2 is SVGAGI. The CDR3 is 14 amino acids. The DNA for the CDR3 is TGTGCCAGCAGTAGCGGGGGGTTCACAGATACGCAGTATTTT. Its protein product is CASSSGGFTDTQYF.

The CDR3, as DNA: TGTGCCAGCTCACCACCTATATCCGGGTTTGGAAACACCATATATTTT. It translates to CASSPPISGFGNTIYF. This rearrangement joins TRBV18 to TRBJ1-3; no firm D call. Trimming took 0 bases from V and 3 from J, leaving 12 bases between them. The CDR3 contains 16 residues. Germline V CDR1 and CDR2: KGHSH, LQKENI.

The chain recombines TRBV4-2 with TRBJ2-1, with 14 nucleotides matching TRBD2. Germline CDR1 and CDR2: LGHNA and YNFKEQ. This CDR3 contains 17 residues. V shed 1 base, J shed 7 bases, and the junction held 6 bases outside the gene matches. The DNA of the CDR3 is TGTGCCAGCAGCCAAGCTCTGGGGACTAGCGGGAGTAATGAGCAGTTCTTC. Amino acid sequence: CASSQALGTSGSNEQFF.

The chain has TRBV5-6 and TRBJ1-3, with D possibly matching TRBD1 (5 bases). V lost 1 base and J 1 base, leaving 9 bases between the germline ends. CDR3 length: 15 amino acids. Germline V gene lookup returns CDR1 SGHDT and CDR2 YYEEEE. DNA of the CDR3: TGTGCCAGCAGCTTGTCTTCAGGGTCTGGAAACACCATATATTTT. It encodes CASSLSSGSGNTIYF.

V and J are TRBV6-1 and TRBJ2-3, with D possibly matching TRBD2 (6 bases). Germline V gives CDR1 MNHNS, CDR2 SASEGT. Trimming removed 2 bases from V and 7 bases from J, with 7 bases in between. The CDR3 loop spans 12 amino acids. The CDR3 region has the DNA TGTGCCAGCAGTGAAAGGGACTATACGCAGTATTTT. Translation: CASSERDYTQYF.

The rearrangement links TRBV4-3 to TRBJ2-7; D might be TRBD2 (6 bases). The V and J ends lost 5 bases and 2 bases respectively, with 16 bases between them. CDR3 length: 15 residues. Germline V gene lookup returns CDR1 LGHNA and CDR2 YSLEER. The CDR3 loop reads CASSLSWSSAYEQYF. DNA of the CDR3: TGCGCCAGCAGCTTGAGCTGGTCTAGCGCCTACGAGCAGTACTTC.

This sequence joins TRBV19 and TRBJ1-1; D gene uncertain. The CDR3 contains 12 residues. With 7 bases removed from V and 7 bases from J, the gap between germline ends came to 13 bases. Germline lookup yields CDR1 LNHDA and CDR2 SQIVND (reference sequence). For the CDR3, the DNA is TGTGCCAGTACCAGGAGGGCGGGTGAAGCTTTCTTT. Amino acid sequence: CASTRRAGEAFF.